This T cell receptor beta chain was recorded in a study of cytotoxic CD8 clonotypes in ibrutinib-treated CLL. V was pared by 4 bases and J by 2 bases, with 16 bases between. The CDR3 is 16 residues long. Germline V gene sequence: CDR1 SGHRS, CDR2 YFSETQ. This clone came up once. TCRdb keeps only in-frame clones here, not all; method: immunoSEQ multiplex PCR. This sample has a few hundred thousand clones, with roughly 70% found just once. The specimen comprised PBMCs, sampled after 24 months of ibrutinib treatment. This clonotype was sampled from a human donor with chronic lymphocytic leukemia. The gene calls are TRBV5-1 and TRBJ1-5, with D uncertain. This chain's CDR3 is CASSSPRAFRNQPQHF. CDR3 DNA: TGCGCCAGCAGCAGCCCGCGCGCGTTCCGCAATCAGCCCCAGCATTTT.